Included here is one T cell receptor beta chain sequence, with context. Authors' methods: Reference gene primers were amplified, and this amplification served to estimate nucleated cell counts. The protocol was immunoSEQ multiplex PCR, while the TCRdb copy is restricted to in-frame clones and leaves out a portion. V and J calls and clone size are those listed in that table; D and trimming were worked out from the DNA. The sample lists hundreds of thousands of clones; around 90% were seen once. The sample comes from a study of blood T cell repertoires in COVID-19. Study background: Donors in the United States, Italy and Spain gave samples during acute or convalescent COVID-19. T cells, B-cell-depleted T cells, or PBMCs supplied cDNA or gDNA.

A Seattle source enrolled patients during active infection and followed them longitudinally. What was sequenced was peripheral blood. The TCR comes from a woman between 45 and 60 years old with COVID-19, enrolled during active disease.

The CDR3 loop is CASSPFGMSNQPQHF. The CDR3 nucleotides read TGTGCCAGCAGCCCCTTCGGGATGAGTAATCAGCCCCAGCATTTT. The V call is TRBV7-2, the J call TRBJ1-5; the D is unclear. The CDR3 loop spans 15 amino acids. Per germline, CDR1 SGHTA and CDR2 FQGNSA. The V end lost 5 bases, the J end lost 4 bases, and 15 bases lay between the germline ends. The whole variable domain, filled in from reference TRBV7-2 and TRBJ1-5, reads GAGVSQSPSNKVTEKGKDVELRCDPISGHTALYWYRQSLGQGLEFLIYFQGNSAPDKSGLPSDRFSAERTGGSVSTLTIQRTQQEDSAVYLCASSPFGMSNQPQHFGDGTRLSIL.